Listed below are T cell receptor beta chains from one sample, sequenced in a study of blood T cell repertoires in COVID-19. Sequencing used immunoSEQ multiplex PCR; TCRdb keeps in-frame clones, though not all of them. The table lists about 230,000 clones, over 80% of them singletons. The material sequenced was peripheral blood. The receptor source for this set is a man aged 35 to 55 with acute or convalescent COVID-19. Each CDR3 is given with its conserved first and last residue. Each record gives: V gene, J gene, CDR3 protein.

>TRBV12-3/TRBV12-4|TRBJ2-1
CASSFSYNEQFF
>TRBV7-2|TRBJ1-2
CASSLVGYGPLNYGYTF
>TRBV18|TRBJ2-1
CASSLSGSYNEQFF
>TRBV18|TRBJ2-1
CASSQDIGGYNEQFF
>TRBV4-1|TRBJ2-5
CASSQPLSGLTQYF
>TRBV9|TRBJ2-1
CASSPTSVHNEQFF
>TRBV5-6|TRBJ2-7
CASTLQGTVTYEQYF
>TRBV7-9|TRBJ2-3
CASRQDTDTQYF
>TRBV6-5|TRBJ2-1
CASSITGTSGSLQFF
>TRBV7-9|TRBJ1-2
CASSPTGTGGRNYYGYTF
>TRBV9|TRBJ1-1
CASSVAGEGTEAFF
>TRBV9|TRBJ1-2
CASSMRAGGGYTF
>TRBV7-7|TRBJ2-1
CASSSGLAGYNEQFF
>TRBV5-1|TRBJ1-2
CASRLVSNYGYTF
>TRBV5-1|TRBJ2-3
CASSLNTVTDTQYF
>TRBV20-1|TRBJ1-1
CSAREDGWAFF
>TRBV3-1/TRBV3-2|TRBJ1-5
CASSPFPPSGTVSNQPQHF
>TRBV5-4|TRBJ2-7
CASSLGIGGYEQYF
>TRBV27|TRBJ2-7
CASSHRGVYYEQYF
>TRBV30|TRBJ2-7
CAWREGLAGTFYEQYF
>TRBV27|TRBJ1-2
CASSRTGRAANYGYTF
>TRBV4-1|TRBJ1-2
CASRVGQGYGYTF
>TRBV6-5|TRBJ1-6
CASTGGLEYNSPLHF
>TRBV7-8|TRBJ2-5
CASSRVGRQETQYF
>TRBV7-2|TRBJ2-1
CASSLSNEQFF
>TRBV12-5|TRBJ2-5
CASGFGVGTQETQYF
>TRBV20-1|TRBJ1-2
CSASPGGETSNYGYTF
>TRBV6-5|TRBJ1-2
CASSLTDTNYGYTF
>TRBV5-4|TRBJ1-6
CASSHDPGTANSPLHF
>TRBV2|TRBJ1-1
CASRFQGTSTEAFF
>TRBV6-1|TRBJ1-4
CASSDRGQPATNEKLFF
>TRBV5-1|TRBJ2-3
CASSLGPTGSSTDTQYF
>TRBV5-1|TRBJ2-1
CASRRVRGNDEQFF
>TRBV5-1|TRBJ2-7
CASSLDRGNSYEQYF
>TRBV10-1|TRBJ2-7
CASSEGGRGLYEQYF
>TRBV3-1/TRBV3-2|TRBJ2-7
CASSQVGLAGSYSYEQYF
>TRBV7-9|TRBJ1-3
CASSPRTGGNTIYF
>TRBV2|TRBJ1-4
CASSDGLGGEKLFF
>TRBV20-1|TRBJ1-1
CSAGTDTEAFF
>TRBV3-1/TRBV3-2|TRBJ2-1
CASSKTSGRAEQFF
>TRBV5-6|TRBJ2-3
CASSLFRGTDTQYF
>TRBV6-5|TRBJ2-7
CASSSGDRGPYEQYF
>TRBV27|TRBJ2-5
CASKRPDREETQYF
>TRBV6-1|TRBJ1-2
CASSEAWTGAYGYTF
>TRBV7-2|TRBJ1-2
CASSSGREGYTF
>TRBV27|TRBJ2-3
CASSFATSGSSRDTQYF
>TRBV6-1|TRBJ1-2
CASSEIGQGYGYTF
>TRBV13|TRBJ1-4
CASSPPGGPGHEKLFF
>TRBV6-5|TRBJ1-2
CASSPDRGGYGYTF
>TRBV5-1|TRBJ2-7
CASRELSGGEQYF
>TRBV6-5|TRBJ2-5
CASSYGLAGYQETQYF